The clone carrying this TCR beta chain showed up just a few times. This specimen belongs to a study of human versus mouse CDR3 diversity and MHC coevolution. V gave up 10 bases and J gave up 0 bases, with 19 bases separating them. This CDR3 is built from 16 residues. Germline lookup yields CDR1 WNHNN and CDR2 SYGVQD (reference sequence). This table comes from immunoSEQ multiplex PCR, and its TCRdb copy is limited to in-frame clones, with some not included. The data hold about 60,000 clones, with roughly 94% observed a single time. The V gene is TRBV10-1, the J gene TRBJ1-3; D is possibly TRBD1 (5 bases). Sequenced: naive CD4+ T cells from blood. As to subset: CD45RO-negative CD62L-positive naive CD4 T cells. The receptor was isolated from a person aged 55 to 75 in good health. The CDR3 reads CATSPGPVISGNTIYF. DNA of the CDR3: TGCGCCACAAGTCCAGGGCCAGTCATCTCTGGAAACACCATATATTTT.